This T cell receptor (beta chain) is from a study of blood T cell repertoires in COVID-19. This CDR3 has 13 amino acids. V lost 8 bases to trimming and J lost 1 base, with 10 bases between them. The V gene's germline CDR1 is SEHNR and CDR2 FQNEAQ (reference sequence). The table came from immunoSEQ multiplex PCR; TCRdb's copy has only in-frame clones and leaves some out. The sample carries about 26,000 clones, roughly 90% recorded once. This sequence was found in a man in his 70s with acute or convalescent COVID-19. The chain is built from TRBV7-9 and TRBJ2-3; D gene unclear. What was sequenced was peripheral blood. As DNA, the CDR3 is TGTGCCAGCTTGCTAGTTGGCACAGATACGCAGTATTTT. Translation: CASLLVGTDTQYF.